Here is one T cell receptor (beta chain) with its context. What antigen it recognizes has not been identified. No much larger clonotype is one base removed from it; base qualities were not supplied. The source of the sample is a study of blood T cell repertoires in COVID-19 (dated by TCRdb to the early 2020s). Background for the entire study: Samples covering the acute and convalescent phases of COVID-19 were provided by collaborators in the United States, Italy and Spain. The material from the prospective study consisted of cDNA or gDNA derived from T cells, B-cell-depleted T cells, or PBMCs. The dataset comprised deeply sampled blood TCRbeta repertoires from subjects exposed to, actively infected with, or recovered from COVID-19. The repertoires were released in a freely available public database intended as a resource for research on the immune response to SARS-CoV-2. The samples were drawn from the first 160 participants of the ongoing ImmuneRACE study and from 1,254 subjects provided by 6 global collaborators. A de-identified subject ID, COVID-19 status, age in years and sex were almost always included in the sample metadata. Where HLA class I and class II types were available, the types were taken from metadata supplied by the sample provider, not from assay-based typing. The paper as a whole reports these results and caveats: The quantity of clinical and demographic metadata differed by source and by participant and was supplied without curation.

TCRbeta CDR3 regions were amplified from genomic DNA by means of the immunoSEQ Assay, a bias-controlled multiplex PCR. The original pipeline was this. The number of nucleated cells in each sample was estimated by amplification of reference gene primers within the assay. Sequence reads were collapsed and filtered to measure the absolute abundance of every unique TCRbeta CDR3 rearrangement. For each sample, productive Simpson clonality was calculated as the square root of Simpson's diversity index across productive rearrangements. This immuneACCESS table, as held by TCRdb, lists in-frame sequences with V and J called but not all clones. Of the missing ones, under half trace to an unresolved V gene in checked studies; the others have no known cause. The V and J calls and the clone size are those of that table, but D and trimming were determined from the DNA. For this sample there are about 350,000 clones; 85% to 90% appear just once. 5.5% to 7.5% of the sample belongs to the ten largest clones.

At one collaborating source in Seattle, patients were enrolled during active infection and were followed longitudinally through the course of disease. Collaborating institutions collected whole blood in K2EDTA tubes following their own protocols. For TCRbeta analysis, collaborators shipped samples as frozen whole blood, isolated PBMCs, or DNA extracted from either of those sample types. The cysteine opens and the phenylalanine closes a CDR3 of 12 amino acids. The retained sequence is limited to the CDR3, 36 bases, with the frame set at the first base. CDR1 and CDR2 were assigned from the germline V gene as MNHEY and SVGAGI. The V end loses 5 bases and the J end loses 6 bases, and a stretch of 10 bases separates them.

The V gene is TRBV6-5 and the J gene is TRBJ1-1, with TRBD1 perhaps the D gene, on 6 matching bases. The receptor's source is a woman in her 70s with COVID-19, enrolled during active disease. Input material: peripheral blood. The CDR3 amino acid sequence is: CASSIGQSEAFF. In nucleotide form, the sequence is TGTGCCAGCAGTATTGGACAGTCTGAAGCTTTCTTT.